This T cell receptor beta chain was identified in a study of blood T cell repertoires in COVID-19. Study context: T cells, B-cell-depleted T cells, or PBMCs provided the cDNA or gDNA that served as material.

Here immunoSEQ multiplex PCR was the method, and the copy in TCRdb shows in-frame clones only, minus some. The sample includes 150,000 to 200,000 clones, about 80% seen only once; the top ten take 11%. The ends were cut back, 5 bases at V and 1 base at J, with 12 bases in the middle. CDR1 is MNHEY and CDR2 is SMNVEV in the germline V gene (reference sequence). This CDR3 spans 15 amino acids. V gene TRBV27 combines with J gene TRBJ1-3; possible D gene TRBD1, 6 bases. This receptor was obtained from a man aged 65 to 79 with active or convalescent COVID-19. Sequenced sample: peripheral blood. The CDR3 nucleotides read TGTGCCAGCAGTCTAACAGGGTCATCTGGAAACACCATATATTTT. It encodes CASSLTGSSGNTIYF.